The 16 T cell receptor beta chains given below trace back to one sample, sequenced in a study of blood T cell repertoires in COVID-19. The method was immunoSEQ multiplex PCR; TCRdb's version includes in-frame clones alone and lacks a portion of them. In the table there are over 200,000 clones, roughly 85% of which are singletons. The sequenced sample was peripheral blood. These TCRs come from a woman younger than 30 who had recovered from COVID-19.

This chain connects TRBV19 to TRBJ1-2; 8 bases agree with TRBD1. V shed 5 bases, J shed 9 bases, and the junction held 17 bases outside the gene matches. There are 16 residues in the CDR3. The germline V gene encodes CDR1 LNHDA and CDR2 SQIVND (reference sequence). The CDR3 bases are TGTGCCAGTAGTCAAAGCCGGACAGGGTATTATAGGCGCTACACCTTC. Amino acids: CASSQSRTGYYRRYTF.

The V gene is TRBV27, the J gene TRBJ2-7; TRBD1 might be the D (5 bases). V was pared by 4 bases and J by 3 bases, with 10 bases between. Germline-derived CDR1 and CDR2 are MNHEY and SMNVEV (reference sequence). The CDR3 sequence is 13 residues long. The CDR3 sequence: CASSSQGYYEQYF. The CDR3 DNA is TGTGCCAGCAGTTCTCAGGGATACTACGAGCAGTACTTC.

This clone was seen a handful of times. The CDR3 loop is CASSEGTVLNKNSPLHF. For the CDR3, the DNA is TGTGCCAGCAGTGAAGGGACAGTATTAAATAAAAATTCACCCCTCCACTTT. The chain couples TRBV2 to TRBJ1-6; possibly TRBD1 for D (6 bases). The CDR3 spans 17 residues. Germline CDR1 and CDR2: SNHLY and FYNNEI. V gave up 1 base and J gave up 7 bases, with 17 bases separating them. Full variable domain (missing parts from reference TRBV2 and TRBJ1-6): EPEVTQTPSHQVTQMGQEVILRCVPISNHLYFYWYRQILGQKVEFLVSFYNNEISEKSEIFDDQFSVERPDGSNFTLKIRSTKLEDSAMYFCASSEGTVLNKNSPLHFGNGTRLTVT.

V gene TRBV5-4 combines with J gene TRBJ2-5, with TRBD1 identical over 8 bases. V lost 4 bases, J lost 5 bases, and 7 bases stayed unmatched. CDR1 and CDR2 from the germline V gene are SGHNT and YYREEE (reference sequence). This CDR3 has 14 amino acids. CDR3 loop: CASSLDRVEETQYF. The CDR3 region has the DNA TGTGCCAGCAGCCTGGACAGGGTGGAGGAGACCCAGTACTTC.

This CDR3 is CASRRGYTEAFF. DNA of the CDR3: TGTGCCAGCAGACGGGGGTACACTGAAGCTTTCTTT. V gene TRBV6-5 combines with J gene TRBJ1-1, with D possibly matching TRBD1 (5 bases). CDR1 is MNHEY, CDR2 SVGAGI, per germline. The V and J ends lost 6 bases and 3 bases respectively, with 8 bases between them. CDR3 length equals 12 residues.

The chain employs TRBV12-3 or TRBV12-4 and TRBJ1-1; the D is unclear. Trimming left V 6 bases short and J 1 base short, with 9 bases between. There are 13 residues in the CDR3. The CDR3 sequence: CASSPVGNTEAFF. As DNA, the CDR3 is TGTGCCAGCAGCCCCGTCGGGAACACTGAAGCTTTCTTT.

In this sample, this clone turned up once. The chain uses TRBV27 and TRBJ2-3, with D perhaps matching TRBD2 (5 bases). V was trimmed by 5 bases and J by 5 bases, leaving 14 bases between them. There are 14 residues in the CDR3. Germline V gene data show CDR1 as MNHEY and CDR2 as SMNVEV (reference sequence). Here the CDR3 DNA reads TGTGCCAGCAGTCTTACTAGTTACGGAGATACGCAGTATTTT. Protein product: CASSLTSYGDTQYF.

The gene calls are TRBV3-1 (or the pseudogene TRBV3-2) and TRBJ2-7; 10 positions agree with TRBD1. CDR1 LGHDT and CDR2 YNNKEL come from the germline V gene (reference sequence). V lost 1 base to trimming and J lost 6 bases; unmatched junction nucleotides: 3. This CDR3 is 14 amino acids long. The chain's CDR3 is CASSQGQGAFEQYF. The DNA for the CDR3 is TGTGCCAGCAGCCAAGGACAGGGGGCGTTCGAGCAGTACTTC.

The rearrangement links TRBV6-2 or TRBV6-3 to TRBJ1-2, with 7 positions matching TRBD1. The ends lost 6 bases at V and 3 bases at J; junction bases unmatched: 7. The CDR3 has 14 amino acids. Germline lookup yields CDR1 MNHEY and CDR2 SVGEGT. The CDR3: CASSRPQGDYGYTF. The DNA of the CDR3 is TGTGCCAGCAGCCGCCCTCAGGGGGACTATGGCTACACCTTC.

CDR3 region: CASSDWVAGHEQYF. Written as DNA, the CDR3 is TGCGCCAGCAGTGACTGGGTAGCGGGCCACGAGCAGTACTTC. The chain combines TRBV10-1 with TRBJ2-7; 7 nucleotides line up with TRBD2. Germline-derived CDR1 and CDR2 are WNHNN and SYGVQD (reference sequence). The CDR3 is 14 residues long. With V trimmed by 3 bases and J by 5 bases, 7 bases remained unmatched.

V is TRBV3-1 (or the pseudogene TRBV3-2) and J is TRBJ2-3; TRBD2 aligns across 12 bases. CDR3 size: 16 residues. V gave up 0 bases and J gave up 5 bases; unmatched junction bases: 3. Per germline, CDR1 LGHDT and CDR2 YNNKEL (reference sequence). The CDR3 DNA sequence: TGTGCCAGCAGCCAAGAGCCTAGCGGGAGGGTAGATACGCAGTATTTT. It is translated as CASSQEPSGRVDTQYF.

The rearrangement joins TRBV20-1 to TRBJ2-1; no reliable D call. V lost 3 bases, J lost 0 bases, and 6 bases lay in between. The CDR3 is 13 amino acids. Per germline, CDR1 DFQATT and CDR2 SNEGSKA (reference sequence). For the CDR3, the DNA is TGCAGTGCTAGTCTGAGCTCCTACAATGAGCAGTTCTTC. Translation gives CSASLSSYNEQFF.

The V call is TRBV9, the J call TRBJ2-4; 10 bases line up with TRBD1. CDR3 size: 15 residues. The V and J ends lost 0 bases and 5 bases, in that order; junction bases with no gene match: 2. From germline, CDR1 is SGDLS and CDR2 YYNGEE. CDR3 sequence reads: CASSVDGTGENIQYF. CDR3 bases: TGTGCCAGCAGCGTAGATGGGACAGGGGAAAACATTCAGTACTTC. Complete variable domain (other parts from reference TRBV9 and TRBJ2-4): DSGVTQTPKHLITATGQRVTLRCSPRSGDLSVYWYQQSLDQGLQFLIQYYNGEERAKGNILERFSAQQFPDLHSELNLSSLELGDSALYFCASSVDGTGENIQYFGAGTRLSVL.

The chain carries TRBV28 and TRBJ2-1, with TRBD2 matching over 7 bases. With 5 bases clipped from V and 2 bases from J, the junction kept 12 bases outside the gene matches. The CDR3 contains 17 residues. CDR1 MDHEN and CDR2 SYDVKM come from the germline V gene. This chain's CDR3 is CASSPRGSGNPYNEQFF. DNA of the CDR3: TGTGCCAGCAGTCCTCGGGGGAGCGGGAATCCCTACAATGAGCAGTTCTTC.

The rearrangement joins TRBV3-1 (or the pseudogene TRBV3-2) to TRBJ1-2; D gene uncertain. The V end was cut by 2 bases, the J end by 7 bases, with 8 bases between. CDR3 length equals 12 residues. The germline gives CDR1 LGHDT, CDR2 YNNKEL (reference sequence). The CDR3 nucleotides read TGTGCCAGCAGCCAACCTCAGTCTGGCTACACCTTC. Translated, it gives CASSQPQSGYTF.

The chain employs TRBV13 and TRBJ2-7; D possibly corresponds to TRBD1 (5 bases). Germline V gene lookup returns CDR1 PRHDT and CDR2 FYEKMQ (reference sequence). Trimming shortened V by 1 base and J by 3 bases, and 10 bases separated the two germline ends. This CDR3 has 14 residues. The CDR3 spells CASSLEGIRYEQYF. In DNA, the CDR3 is TGTGCCAGCAGCTTAGAGGGGATCCGCTACGAGCAGTACTTC.